This record covers a single T cell receptor beta chain. Antigen unknown. This CDR3 spans 15 amino acids. Per the germline V gene, CDR1 is LGHDT and CDR2 is YNNKEL (reference sequence). Researchers prepared the TRB cDNA libraries using 5' RACE with UMI labels. No DNA is given; TCRdb re-called the 5' RACE reads and lists each CDR3 protein once. The ten most abundant clones cover more than 0.35% of a sample with roughly 110,000 distinct CDR3 sequences. The entry originates in a study of CXCR3-negative and CXCR3-positive naive CD8 T cells. General observations from the study: More hydrophobic TRB CDR3s were found in CXCR3-positive naive cells than in CXCR3-negative naive cells.

The chain combines TRBV3-1 with TRBJ1-1; without DNA, the TCRdb call of TRBD1 cannot be checked. This receptor was taken from a human donor in good health. Some clones in this sample may be carry-over from other donors' samples. The specimen sequenced was naive CXCR3+ CD8+ T cells from blood. Subset specified: CD45RO-CCR7+CD27+CD95- naive CD8+ T cells expressing CXCR3 (TNR3+). CDR3 in amino acids: CASSQVQGDNTEAFF. Full variable domain (outside the CDR3, taken from reference TRBV3-1 and TRBJ1-1): DTAVSQTPKYLVTQMGNDKSIKCEQNLGHDTMYWYKQDSKKFLKIMFSYNNKELIINETVPNRFSPKSPDKAHLNLHINSLELGDSAVYFCASSQVQGDNTEAFFGQGTRLTVV.